The rows below give T cell receptor beta chains drawn from one sample of a study of T-cell memory formation after mild COVID-19. Via MiXCR, TCRdb re-called the 5' RACE reads, giving one row per CDR3 protein. Among around 530,000 distinct CDR3 sequences listed, 20% to 25% were seen once. Material: PBMCs or a T cell subset sorted from them (not recorded which). These receptors all stem from an adult woman who had mild COVID-19 (a few samples of this study predate the infection). Cell type and time point are not known. Both conserved end residues are part of each CDR3. A D gene is named only where the DNA matches it firmly. Size is omitted from some rows. Given values are once, few, many or a class for expanded clones.

size: -; D: -; J: TRBJ1-6; V: TRBV6-5; CDR3: CASSYLGRRNSPLHF; DNA: TGTGCCAGCAGTTACTTGGGACGGAGAAATTCACCCCTCCACTTT
size: few; D: TRBD2; J: TRBJ2-3; V: TRBV6-5; CDR3: CASSKGLAGGLDTQYF; DNA: TGTGCCAGCAGTAAGGGACTAGCGGGGGGCTTAGATACGCAGTATTTT
size: -; D: -; J: TRBJ2-6; V: TRBV5-1; CDR3: CASSLTGRTSGANVLTF; DNA: TGCGCCAGCAGCCTGACGGGACGGACCTCTGGGGCCAACGTCCTGACTTTC
size: many; D: TRBD2; J: TRBJ2-5; V: TRBV5-1; CDR3: CASSLDGGGRTQYF; DNA: TGCGCCAGCAGCTTGGATGGCGGGGGTCGGACCCAGTACTTC
size: few; D: -; J: TRBJ2-2; V: TRBV5-5; CDR3: CASSLDQGRTGELFF; DNA: TGTGCCAGCAGCTTGGATCAGGGGCGCACCGGGGAGCTGTTTTTT
size: -; D: -; J: TRBJ2-7; V: TRBV30; CDR3: CAWSQNPHEQYF; DNA: TGTGCCTGGAGCCAAAACCCCCACGAGCAGTACTTC
size: few; D: -; J: TRBJ2-3; V: TRBV5-6; CDR3: CASSLGQHPSDTQYF; DNA: TGTGCCAGCAGCTTGGGGCAGCATCCCTCGGATACGCAGTATTTT
size: few; D: -; J: TRBJ2-7; V: TRBV5-1; CDR3: CASSVGGARQYEQYF; DNA: TGCGCCAGCAGCGTAGGGGGGGCTCGTCAATACGAGCAGTACTTC
size: few; D: TRBD2; J: TRBJ2-7; V: TRBV9; CDR3: CASSVGLAGLRGSYEQYF; DNA: TGTGCCAGCAGCGTAGGTCTAGCGGGGCTTCGTGGCTCCTACGAGCAGTACTTC
size: -; D: -; J: TRBJ1-6; V: TRBV6-7; CDR3: CASSHSGRNSPLHF; DNA: TGTGCCAGCAGTCACTCCGGGAGGAATTCACCCCTCCACTTT
size: few; D: TRBD1; J: TRBJ2-5; V: TRBV5-1; CDR3: CASSVDRAGETQYF; DNA: TGCGCCAGCAGCGTTGACAGGGCTGGGGAGACCCAGTACTTC
size: -; D: -; J: TRBJ1-4; V: TRBV5-1; CDR3: CASSLSSGTLFF; DNA: TGCGCCAGCAGCTTGAGCTCCGGGACGCTGTTTTTT
size: many; D: -; J: TRBJ2-7; V: TRBV5-6; CDR3: CASSLGSWYEQYF; DNA: TGTGCCAGCAGCTTGGGTTCCTGGTACGAGCAGTACTTC
size: -; D: -; J: TRBJ2-1; V: TRBV5-6; CDR3: CASSLESRFAAEQFF; DNA: TGTGCCAGCAGCTTGGAGTCCCGGTTTGCGGCTGAGCAGTTCTTC
size: -; D: -; J: TRBJ1-3; V: TRBV18; CDR3: CASSPAGENTIYF; DNA: TGTGCCAGCTCACCAGCGGGGGAAAACACCATATATTTT
size: -; D: -; J: TRBJ1-2; V: TRBV6-4; CDR3: CASSDGENYGYTF; DNA: TGTGCCAGCAGTGACGGGGAAAACTATGGCTACACCTTC
size: -; D: -; J: TRBJ2-2; V: TRBV7-9; CDR3: CASSSPSRSPNTGELFF; DNA: TGTGCCAGCAGCAGCCCCTCGAGGTCCCCGAACACCGGGGAGCTGTTTTTT
size: few; D: TRBD2; J: TRBJ2-5; V: TRBV4-3; CDR3: CASRARLAGGETQYF; DNA: TGCGCCAGCAGAGCGAGACTAGCGGGAGGGGAGACCCAGTACTTC
size: few; D: TRBD1; J: TRBJ2-3; V: TRBV5-1; CDR3: CASSLIGTGRIGTQYF; DNA: TGCGCCAGCAGCTTGATAGGGACAGGGAGGATCGGTACGCAGTATTTT
size: many; D: TRBD2; J: TRBJ2-1; V: TRBV3-1; CDR3: CASSQEGLAGVSSYNEQFF; DNA: TGTGCCAGCAGCCAAGAAGGACTAGCGGGAGTGAGTTCCTACAATGAGCAGTTCTTC
size: -; D: -; J: TRBJ2-3; V: TRBV7-2; CDR3: CASSLAGAGDTQYF; DNA: TGTGCCAGCAGCTTAGCGGGAGCCGGAGATACGCAGTATTTT
size: -; D: TRBD1; J: TRBJ2-2; V: TRBV4-1; CDR3: CASSRERGPGELFF; DNA: TGCGCCAGCAGCCGGGAGAGGGGGCCCGGGGAGCTGTTTTTT
size: -; D: -; J: TRBJ2-1; V: TRBV24-1; CDR3: CATSPPGTHNEQFF; DNA: TGTGCCACCAGTCCCCCGGGGACCCACAATGAGCAGTTCTTC
size: many; D: -; J: TRBJ2-3; V: TRBV19; CDR3: CASSIRTVRVDTQYF; DNA: TGTGCCAGTAGTATAAGGACAGTTAGGGTAGATACGCAGTATTTT
size: few; D: -; J: TRBJ2-1; V: TRBV24-1; CDR3: CATRGAGSYNEQFF; DNA: TGTGCCACTAGAGGGGCCGGGTCCTACAATGAGCAGTTCTTC
size: -; D: -; J: TRBJ2-3; V: TRBV7-9; CDR3: CASSLEVVGTDTQYF; DNA: TGTGCCAGCAGCTTGGAGGTAGTGGGCACAGATACGCAGTATTTT
size: many; D: TRBD1; J: TRBJ2-6; V: TRBV6-2/TRBV6-3; CDR3: CASSRTGSGANVLTF; DNA: TGTGCCAGCAGCAGGACAGGTTCTGGGGCCAACGTCCTGACTTTC
size: few; D: -; J: TRBJ2-5; V: TRBV15; CDR3: CATSGGGETQYF; DNA: TGTGCCACCAGCGGTGGAGGAGAGACCCAGTACTTC
size: -; D: -; J: TRBJ1-2; V: TRBV20-1; CDR3: CSATPGGYGYTF; DNA: TGCAGTGCTACCCCCGGAGGGTATGGCTACACCTTC
size: -; D: -; J: TRBJ1-1; V: TRBV11-3; CDR3: CASSPAGGNTEAFF; DNA: TGTGCCAGCAGCCCGGCTGGGGGGAACACTGAAGCTTTCTTT
size: -; D: -; J: TRBJ2-5; V: TRBV20-1; CDR3: CSAPPAGKETQYF; DNA: TGCAGTGCCCCTCCGGCAGGGAAAGAGACCCAGTACTTC
size: -; D: TRBD2; J: TRBJ2-3; V: TRBV28; CDR3: CASSLAGGYTDTQYF; DNA: TGTGCCAGCAGTCTAGCGGGAGGGTACACAGATACGCAGTATTTT
size: few; D: TRBD1; J: TRBJ2-2; V: TRBV24-1; CDR3: CATSDPGTAYTGELFF; DNA: TGTGCCACCAGTGACCCCGGGACAGCCTACACCGGGGAGCTGTTTTTT
size: -; D: -; J: TRBJ2-6; V: TRBV7-3; CDR3: CASSQGTPWESGANVLTF; DNA: TGTGCCAGCAGCCAGGGAACGCCCTGGGAGTCTGGGGCCAACGTCCTGACTTTC
size: -; D: -; J: TRBJ2-3; V: TRBV6-1; CDR3: CASSTLGATGTDTQYF; DNA: TGTGCCAGCAGTACCCTGGGGGCCACTGGCACAGATACGCAGTATTTT
size: -; D: -; J: TRBJ2-7; V: TRBV10-3; CDR3: CAISDSGPSYEQYF; DNA: TGTGCCATCAGTGACTCAGGCCCCTCCTACGAGCAGTACTTC
size: -; D: -; J: TRBJ1-2; V: TRBV12-3/TRBV12-4; CDR3: CASSFGRLYGYTF; DNA: TGTGCCAGCAGTTTTGGCAGGCTCTATGGCTACACCTTC
size: few; D: TRBD1; J: TRBJ1-1; V: TRBV7-9; CDR3: CASISGQGGATEAFF; DNA: TGTGCCAGCATCTCAGGCCAGGGGGGGGCGACTGAAGCTTTCTTT